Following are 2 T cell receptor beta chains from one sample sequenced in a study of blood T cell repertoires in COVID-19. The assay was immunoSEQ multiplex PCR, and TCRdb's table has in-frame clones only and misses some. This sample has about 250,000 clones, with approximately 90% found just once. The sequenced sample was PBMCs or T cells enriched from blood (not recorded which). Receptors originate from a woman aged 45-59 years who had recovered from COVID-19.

CDR3 loop: CASRLSTDTQYF. In nucleotides, the CDR3 is TGCGCCAGCAGATTAAGCACAGATACGCAGTATTTT. The rearrangement uses TRBV5-1 and TRBJ2-3; D gene unclear. This CDR3 spans 12 amino acids. The V end lost 5 bases, the J end lost 0 bases, and 4 bases lay between the germline ends. Germline CDR1 reads SGHRS; CDR2 reads YFSETQ.

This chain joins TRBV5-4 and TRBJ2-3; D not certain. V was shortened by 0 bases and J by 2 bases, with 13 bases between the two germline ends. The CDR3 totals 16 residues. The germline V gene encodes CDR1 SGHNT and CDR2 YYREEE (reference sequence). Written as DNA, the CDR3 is TGTGCCAGCAGCTTGGCGGGTAGGATTACCACAGATACGCAGTATTTT. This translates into CASSLAGRITTDTQYF. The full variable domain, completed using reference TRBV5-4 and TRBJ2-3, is ETGVTQSPTHLIKTRGQQVTLRCSSQSGHNTVSWYQQALGQGPQFIFQYYREEENGRGNFPPRFSGLQFPNYSSELNVNALELDDSALYLCASSLAGRITTDTQYFGPGTRLTVL.